The sample holds a few counts of the clone carrying this TCR beta chain. The CDR3 extends over 14 amino acids. The germline V and J ends were trimmed by 2 bases and 3 bases, with 7 bases remaining between them. The V gene's germline CDR1 is MNHEY and CDR2 SVGAGI. TCR beta CDR3 sequences were amplified from RNA transcripts. A first-round RT-PCR of the TCR CDR3 used the HTBI primer set. TCRdb re-called the multiplex PCR reads through MiXCR, storing one row per CDR3 protein. The sample records approximately 330,000 distinct CDR3 sequences, roughly 18% being singletons. This entry belongs to a study of T cells in Graves' hyperthyroidism and ophthalmopathy. For the study at large: Pretreatment peripheral blood was obtained at initial diagnosis.

The gene calls are TRBV6-5 and TRBJ1-4; D unclear. The sample consisted of blood. The clonotype originates from a woman aged 45-60 years with Graves' hyperthyroidism. DNA of the CDR3: TGTGCCAGCAGTTACGGGCAGGCTAATGAAAAACTGTTTTTT. Its protein product is CASSYGQANEKLFF.